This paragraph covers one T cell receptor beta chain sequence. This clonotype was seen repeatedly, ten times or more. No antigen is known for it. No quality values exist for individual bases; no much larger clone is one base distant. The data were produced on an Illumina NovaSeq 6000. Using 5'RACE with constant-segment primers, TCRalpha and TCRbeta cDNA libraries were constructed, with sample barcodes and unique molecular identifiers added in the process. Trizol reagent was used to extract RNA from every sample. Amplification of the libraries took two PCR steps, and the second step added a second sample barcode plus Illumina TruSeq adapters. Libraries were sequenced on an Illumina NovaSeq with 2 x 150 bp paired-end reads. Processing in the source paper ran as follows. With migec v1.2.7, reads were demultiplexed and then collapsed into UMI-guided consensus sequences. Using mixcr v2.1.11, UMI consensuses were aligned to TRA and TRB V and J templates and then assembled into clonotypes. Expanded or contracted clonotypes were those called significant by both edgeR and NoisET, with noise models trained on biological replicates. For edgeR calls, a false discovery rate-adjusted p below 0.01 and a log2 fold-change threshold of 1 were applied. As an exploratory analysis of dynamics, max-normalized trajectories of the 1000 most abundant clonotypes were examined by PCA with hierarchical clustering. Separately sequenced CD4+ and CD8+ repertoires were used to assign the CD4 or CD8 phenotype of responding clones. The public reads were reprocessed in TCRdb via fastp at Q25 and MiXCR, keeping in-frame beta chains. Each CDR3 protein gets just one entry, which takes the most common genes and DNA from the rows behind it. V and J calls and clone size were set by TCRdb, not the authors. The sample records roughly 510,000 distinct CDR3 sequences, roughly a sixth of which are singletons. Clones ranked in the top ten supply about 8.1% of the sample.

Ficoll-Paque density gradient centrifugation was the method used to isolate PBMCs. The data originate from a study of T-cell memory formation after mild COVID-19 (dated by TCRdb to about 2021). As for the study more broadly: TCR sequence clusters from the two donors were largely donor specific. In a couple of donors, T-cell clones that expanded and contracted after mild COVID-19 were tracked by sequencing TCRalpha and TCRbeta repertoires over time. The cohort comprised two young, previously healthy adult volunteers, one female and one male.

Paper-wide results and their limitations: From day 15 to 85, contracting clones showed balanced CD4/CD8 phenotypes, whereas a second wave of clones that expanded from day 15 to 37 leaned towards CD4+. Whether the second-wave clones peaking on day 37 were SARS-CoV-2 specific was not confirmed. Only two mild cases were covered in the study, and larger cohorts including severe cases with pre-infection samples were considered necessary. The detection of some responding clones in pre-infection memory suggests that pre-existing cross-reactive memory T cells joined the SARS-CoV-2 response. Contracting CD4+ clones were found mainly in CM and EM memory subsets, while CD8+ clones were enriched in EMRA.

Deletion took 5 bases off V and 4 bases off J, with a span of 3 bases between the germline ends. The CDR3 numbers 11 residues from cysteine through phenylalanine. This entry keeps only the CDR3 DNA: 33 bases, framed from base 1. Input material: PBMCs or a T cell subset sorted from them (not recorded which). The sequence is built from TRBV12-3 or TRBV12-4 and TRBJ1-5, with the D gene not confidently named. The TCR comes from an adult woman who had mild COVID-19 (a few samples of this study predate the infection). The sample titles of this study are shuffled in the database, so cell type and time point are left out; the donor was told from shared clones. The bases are TGTGCCAGCAGTCCTAATCAGCCCCAGCATTTT. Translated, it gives CASSPNQPQHF.